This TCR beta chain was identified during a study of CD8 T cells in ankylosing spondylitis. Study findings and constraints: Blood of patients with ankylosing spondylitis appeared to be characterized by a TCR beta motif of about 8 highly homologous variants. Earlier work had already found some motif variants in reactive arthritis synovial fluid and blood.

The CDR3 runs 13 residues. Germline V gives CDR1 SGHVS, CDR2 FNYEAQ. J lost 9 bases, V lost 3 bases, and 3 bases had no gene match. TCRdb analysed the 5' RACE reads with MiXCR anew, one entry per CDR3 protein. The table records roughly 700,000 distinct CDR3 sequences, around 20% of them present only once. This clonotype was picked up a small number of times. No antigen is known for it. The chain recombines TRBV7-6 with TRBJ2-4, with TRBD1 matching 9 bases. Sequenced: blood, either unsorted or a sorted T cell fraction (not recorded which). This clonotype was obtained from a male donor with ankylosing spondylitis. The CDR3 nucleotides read TGTGCCAGCAGCTTGGGACAGGGAAGCATTCAGTACTTC. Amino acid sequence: CASSLGQGSIQYF.